The 9 T cell receptor beta chains presented below share a single source sample, sequenced in a study of cytomegalovirus exposure and HLA in healthy donors (dated by TCRdb to 2016 to 2017). The method was the immunoSEQ multiplex PCR assay. The multiplex PCR relied on a mix of 60 forward primers for TCR Vbeta segments and 13 reverse primers for TCR Jbeta segments. Sourced from immuneACCESS, this table was stored by TCRdb with only in-frame sequences that have V and J called. A share of the clones is absent; for the studies checked, an unresolved V gene accounts for under half, and the remainder has no known explanation. This sample comprises under 150,000 clones, roughly four fifths of them detected only once. The top ten clones comprise about 8.6% of the sample. The sample was PBMCs. The origin of the receptors is a woman aged 45-59 years in good health and CMV-seropositive.

V usage is TRBV6-5 and J usage is TRBJ1-2; tentatively, D is TRBD1 (5 bases). V lost 2 bases and J 5 bases, leaving 9 bases between the germline ends. Germline CDR1 MNHEY, CDR2 SVGAGI. CDR3 length equals 13 residues. The chain's CDR3 is CASSYVSGYGYTF. The CDR3 DNA reads as TGTGCCAGCAGTTACGTCTCAGGGTATGGCTACACCTTC.

The rearrangement joins TRBV29-1 to TRBJ1-5; D is unclear. The CDR3 length is 13 residues. CDR1 and CDR2 from the germline V gene are SQVTM and ANQGSEA. The V end was cut by 4 bases, the J end by 3 bases, with 10 bases between. CDR3: CSVVESSNQPQHF. In DNA, the CDR3 is TGCAGCGTTGTGGAGAGTTCCAATCAGCCCCAGCATTTT.

This clone has just one count. Other DNA sequences within the sample encode an identical CDR3. V and J are TRBV29-1 and TRBJ1-2; 7 bases agree with TRBD1. Looked up from germline, CDR1 is SQVTM and CDR2 is ANQGSEA. The CDR3 loop spans 13 amino acids. V shed 6 bases, J shed 4 bases, and the junction held 8 bases outside the gene matches. This CDR3 is CSVLWTGGYGYTF. Written as DNA, the CDR3 is TGCAGCGTCCTATGGACAGGTGGCTATGGCTACACCTTC.

V is TRBV6-1 and J is TRBJ1-1; the match to TRBD1 covers 7 bases. Germline CDR1 is MNHNS and CDR2 is SASEGT. The length of the CDR3 is 13 residues. The V and J ends lost 10 bases and 4 bases, in that order; junction bases with no gene match: 9. The CDR3 protein is CAIKDRASTEAFF. The DNA for the CDR3 is TGTGCCATCAAAGACAGGGCTAGCACTGAAGCTTTCTTT.

This clone was recorded once. This sequence joins TRBV15 and TRBJ2-5; D not resolved. The CDR3 consists of 13 residues. Trimming stripped 0 bases from V and 5 bases from J, with 7 bases between. Looked up from germline, CDR1 is LNHNV and CDR2 is YYDKDF (reference sequence). The CDR3 is CATSRDSMETQYF. CDR3 sequence (DNA): TGTGCCACCAGCAGAGATTCTATGGAGACCCAGTACTTC.

CDR3 bases: TGTGCCAGCAGCTTTCGGGACAGGGGGAGGGACGAGCAGTACTTC. This gives the protein CASSFRDRGRDEQYF. The chain links TRBV7-2 to TRBJ2-7; 11 nucleotides agree with TRBD1. After removal of 3 bases from V and 5 bases from J, the junction contained 6 bases not matched to a gene. From germline, CDR1 is SGHTA and CDR2 FQGNSA. This CDR3 region has 15 residues.

The sample holds a few counts of this clone. Other DNA variants within this sample encode the same CDR3. The chain joins TRBV6-5 to TRBJ2-2; 7 nucleotides line up with TRBD1. Germline lookup yields CDR1 MNHEY and CDR2 SVGAGI. The length of the CDR3 is 13 residues. After removal of 6 bases from V and 4 bases from J, the junction contained 2 bases not matched to a gene. This CDR3 is CASSYRGTGELFF. The CDR3 bases are TGTGCCAGCAGCTACAGGGGCACCGGGGAGCTGTTTTTT.

This clone showed up just once. The V call is TRBV10-3, the J call TRBJ2-1; D call uncertain. The CDR3 runs 14 residues. Per the germline V gene, CDR1 is ENHRY and CDR2 is SYGVKD. Trimming removed 5 bases at V and 7 bases at J, with 15 bases between. The CDR3 DNA follows: TGTGCCATCAGTTTACAGCCACCTACAAATGAGCAGTTCTTC. Protein product: CAISLQPPTNEQFF.

The gene calls are TRBV7-3 and TRBJ2-1, with 8 bases matching TRBD2. Germline CDR1 SGHTA, CDR2 FQGTGA. J gave up 2 bases and V 6 bases, and 6 bases lay outside the gene matches. This CDR3 contains 15 residues. As DNA, the CDR3 is TGTGCCAGCAGTCCCCGTAGCGGGACCTACAATGAGCAGTTCTTC. This encodes CASSPRSGTYNEQFF.